This T cell receptor (beta chain) was sequenced in a study of T cells in Graves' hyperthyroidism and ophthalmopathy. The CDR3 is made up of 15 amino acids. Trimming removed 2 bases from V and 1 base from J, with 10 bases in between. CDR1 KGHDR and CDR2 SFDVKD come from the germline V gene. This clonotype has more than one count but fewer than ten. There were TCR beta CDR3 regions amplified from RNA transcripts. The primer set for the first-round RT-PCR of the TCR CDR3 was HTBI. TCRdb re-called the multiplex PCR reads with MiXCR, one entry per CDR3 protein. The sample includes approximately 370,000 distinct CDR3 sequences, under 15% of them seen just once.

The clonotype comes from a woman aged 25-40 years with Graves' hyperthyroidism. Sequenced material: blood. The chain uses TRBV24-1 and TRBJ2-5, with D uncertain. Here the CDR3 reads CATSDSGTSQETQYF. The CDR3 bases are TGTGCCACCAGTGATTCTGGTACATCCCAAGAGACCCAGTACTTC.